This TCR beta chain derives from a study of cytomegalovirus exposure and HLA in healthy donors. Trimming stripped 2 bases from V and 2 bases from J, with 4 bases between. Germline loops: CDR1 MNHNS, CDR2 SASEGT. This CDR3 contains 13 residues. The PCR was carried out with 60 Vbeta primers and 13 Jbeta primers. Some clones are missing from TCRdb's copy, which holds only in-frame ones; the method was immunoSEQ multiplex PCR. The sample lists about 120,000 clones, approximately 80% seen once, with more than 7% in the top ten. A word on this clone: Its antigen is as yet unknown.

Study-level results: There were some public TCRs occurring in many donors, but most TCR sequences were rare. Presence/absence analyses assumed roughly uniform sequencing depth across donors. Cytomegalovirus association was assigned to about 150 TCR beta chains.

This chain connects TRBV6-1 to TRBJ1-5; D is ambiguous. This clonotype was sampled from a female donor in good health and CMV-seropositive. The sample comprised PBMCs. CDR3 in DNA: TGTGCCAGCAGTGAAATCGGCAATCAGCCCCAGCATTTT. Translating it yields CASSEIGNQPQHF.